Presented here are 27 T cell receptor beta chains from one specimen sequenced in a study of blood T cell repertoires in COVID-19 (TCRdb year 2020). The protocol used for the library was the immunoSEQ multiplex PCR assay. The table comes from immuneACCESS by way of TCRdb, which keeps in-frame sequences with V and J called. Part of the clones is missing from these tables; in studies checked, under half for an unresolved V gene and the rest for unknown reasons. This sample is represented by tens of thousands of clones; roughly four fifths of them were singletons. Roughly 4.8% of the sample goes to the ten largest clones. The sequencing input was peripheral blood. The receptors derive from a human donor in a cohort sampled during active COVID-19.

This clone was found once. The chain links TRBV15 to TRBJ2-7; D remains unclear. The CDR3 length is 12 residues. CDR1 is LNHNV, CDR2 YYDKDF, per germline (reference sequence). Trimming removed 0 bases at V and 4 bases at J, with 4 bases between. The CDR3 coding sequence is TGTGCCACCAGCAGAGAGAGGTACGAGCAGTACTTC. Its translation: CATSRERYEQYF.

The CDR3 loop is CASSPYGVSYNEQFF. The CDR3 coding sequence is TGTGCCAGCAGCCCCTACGGGGTCTCCTACAATGAGCAGTTCTTC. The genes are TRBV3-1 (or the pseudogene TRBV3-2) and TRBJ2-1, with D maybe TRBD2 (5 bases). CDR3 length: 15 amino acids. V lost 4 bases, J lost 0 bases, and 10 bases lay in between. Per germline, CDR1 LGHDT and CDR2 YNNKEL (reference sequence).

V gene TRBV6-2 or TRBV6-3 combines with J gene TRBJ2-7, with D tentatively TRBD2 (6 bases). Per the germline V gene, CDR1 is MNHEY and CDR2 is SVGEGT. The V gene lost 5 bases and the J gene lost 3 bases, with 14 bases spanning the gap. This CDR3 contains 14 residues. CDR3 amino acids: CASSKWDWSYEQYF. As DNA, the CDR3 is TGTGCCAGCAGTAAATGGGACTGGAGCTACGAGCAGTACTTC.

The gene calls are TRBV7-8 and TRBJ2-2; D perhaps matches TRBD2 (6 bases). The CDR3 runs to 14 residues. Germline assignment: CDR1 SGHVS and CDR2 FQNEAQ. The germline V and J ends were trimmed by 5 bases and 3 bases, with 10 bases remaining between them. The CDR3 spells CASSPGTHTGELFF. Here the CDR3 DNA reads TGTGCCAGCAGCCCCGGGACTCACACCGGGGAGCTGTTTTTT.

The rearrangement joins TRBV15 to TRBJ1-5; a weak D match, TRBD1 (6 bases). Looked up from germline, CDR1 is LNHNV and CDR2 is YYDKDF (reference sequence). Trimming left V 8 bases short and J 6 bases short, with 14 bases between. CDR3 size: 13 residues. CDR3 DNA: TGTGCCACCTCGGGGGGCGGGAGTCAGCCCCAGCATTTT. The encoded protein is CATSGGGSQPQHF. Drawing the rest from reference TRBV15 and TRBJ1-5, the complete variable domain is DAMVIQNPRYQVTQFGKPVTLSCSQTLNHNVMYWYQQKSSQAPKLLFHYYDKDFNNEADTPDNFQSRRPNTSFCFLDIRSPGLGDTAMYLCATSGGGSQPQHFGDGTRLSIL.

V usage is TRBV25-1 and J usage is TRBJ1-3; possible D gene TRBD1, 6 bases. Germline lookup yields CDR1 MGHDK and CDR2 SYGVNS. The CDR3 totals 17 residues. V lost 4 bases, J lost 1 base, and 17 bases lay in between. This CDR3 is CASSVSTGEFSGNTIYF. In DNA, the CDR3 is TGTGCCAGCAGTGTTTCGACAGGAGAGTTTTCTGGAAACACCATATATTTT.

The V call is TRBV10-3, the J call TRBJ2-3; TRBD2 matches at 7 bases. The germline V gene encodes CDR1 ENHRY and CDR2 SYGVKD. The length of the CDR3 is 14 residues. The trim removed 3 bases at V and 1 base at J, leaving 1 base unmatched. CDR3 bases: TGTGCCATCAGTGAAACTAGCGGCACAGATACGCAGTATTTT. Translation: CAISETSGTDTQYF.

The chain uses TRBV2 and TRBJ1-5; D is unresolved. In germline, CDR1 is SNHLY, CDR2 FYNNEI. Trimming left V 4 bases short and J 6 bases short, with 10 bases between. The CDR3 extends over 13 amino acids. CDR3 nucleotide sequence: TGTGCCAGCAGTGGTTTTGAGGGTCAGCCCCAGCATTTT. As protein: CASSGFEGQPQHF.

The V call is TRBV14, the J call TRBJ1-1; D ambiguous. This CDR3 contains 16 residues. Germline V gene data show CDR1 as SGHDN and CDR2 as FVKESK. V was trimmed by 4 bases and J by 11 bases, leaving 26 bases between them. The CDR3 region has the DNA TGTGCCAGCAGCCCCCGACGTGTGTCAGTGAAGCCCAGGGCTTTCTTT. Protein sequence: CASSPRRVSVKPRAFF.

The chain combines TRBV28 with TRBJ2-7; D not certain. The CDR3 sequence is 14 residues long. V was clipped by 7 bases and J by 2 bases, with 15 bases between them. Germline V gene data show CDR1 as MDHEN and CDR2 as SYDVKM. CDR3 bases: TGTGCCAGCATTACCGCAGGAAGCCCCTACGAGCAGTACTTC. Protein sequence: CASITAGSPYEQYF.

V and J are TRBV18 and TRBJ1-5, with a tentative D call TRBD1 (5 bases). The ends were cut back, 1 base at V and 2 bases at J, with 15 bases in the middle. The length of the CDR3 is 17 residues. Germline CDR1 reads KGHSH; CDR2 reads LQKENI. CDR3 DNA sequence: TGTGCCAGCTCACCACTCGGGCTTCCGGGGGGCAATCAGCCCCAGCATTTT. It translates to CASSPLGLPGGNQPQHF. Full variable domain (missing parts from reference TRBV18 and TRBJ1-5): NAGVMQNPRHLVRRRGQEARLRCSPMKGHSHVYWYRQLPEEGLKFMVYLQKENIIDESGMPKERFSAEFPKEGPSILRIQQVVRGDSAAYFCASSPLGLPGGNQPQHFGDGTRLSIL.

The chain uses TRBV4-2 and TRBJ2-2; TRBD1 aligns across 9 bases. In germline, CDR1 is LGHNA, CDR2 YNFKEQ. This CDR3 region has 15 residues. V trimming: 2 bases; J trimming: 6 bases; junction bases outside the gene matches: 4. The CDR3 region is CASSQLGTGSGELFF. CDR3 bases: TGTGCCAGCAGCCAACTAGGGACAGGGTCCGGGGAGCTGTTTTTT.

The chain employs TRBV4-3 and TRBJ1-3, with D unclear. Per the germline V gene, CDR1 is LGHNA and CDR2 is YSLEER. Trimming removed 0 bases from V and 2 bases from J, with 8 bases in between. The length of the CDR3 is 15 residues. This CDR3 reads CASSQDGQAGNTIYF. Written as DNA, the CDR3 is TGCGCCAGCAGCCAAGATGGTCAGGCTGGAAACACCATATATTTT.

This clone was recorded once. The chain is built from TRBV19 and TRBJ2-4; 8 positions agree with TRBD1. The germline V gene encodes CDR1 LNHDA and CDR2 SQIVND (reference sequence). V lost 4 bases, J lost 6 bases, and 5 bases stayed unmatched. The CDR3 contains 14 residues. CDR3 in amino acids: CASSTTGAGNIQYF. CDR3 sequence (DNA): TGTGCCAGTAGTACGACAGGGGCGGGAAACATTCAGTACTTC. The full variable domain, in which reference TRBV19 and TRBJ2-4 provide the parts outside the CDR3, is DGGITQSPKYLFRKEGQNVTLSCEQNLNHDAMYWYRQDPGQGLRLIYYSQIVNDFQKGDIAEGYSVSREKKESFPLTVTSAQKNPTAFYLCASSTTGAGNIQYFGAGTRLSVL.

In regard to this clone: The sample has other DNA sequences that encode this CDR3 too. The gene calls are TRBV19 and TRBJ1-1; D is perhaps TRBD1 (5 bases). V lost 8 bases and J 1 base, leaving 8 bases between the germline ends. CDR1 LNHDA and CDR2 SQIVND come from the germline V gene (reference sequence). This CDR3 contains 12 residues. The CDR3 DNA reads TGTGCCAGTCAAACAGGGAACACTGAAGCTTTCTTT. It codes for CASQTGNTEAFF.

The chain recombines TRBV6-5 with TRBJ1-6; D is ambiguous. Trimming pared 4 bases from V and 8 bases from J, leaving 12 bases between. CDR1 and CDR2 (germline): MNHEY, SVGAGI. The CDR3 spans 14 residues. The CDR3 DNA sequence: TGTGCCAGCAGTTCAGGCAGCACCGATTCACCCCTCCACTTT. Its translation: CASSSGSTDSPLHF.

The CDR3 DNA reads as TGCGCCAGCAGCCAAGATCGGAGCGGGGCAGCCTACAATGAGCAGTTCTTC. Its protein is CASSQDRSGAAYNEQFF. The rearrangement joins TRBV4-1 to TRBJ2-1; TRBD2 aligns across 7 bases. V was clipped by 0 bases and J by 2 bases; unmatched bases: 7. CDR1 and CDR2 from the germline V gene are MGHRA and YSYEKL. The CDR3 length is 17 residues.

The CDR3 here is CATSDFNQRGTDTQYF. CDR3 bases: TGTGCCACCAGTGATTTTAATCAGCGGGGCACAGATACGCAGTATTTT. The chain links TRBV24-1 to TRBJ2-3; D is possibly TRBD2 (6 bases). The CDR3 has 16 residues. The V end was cut by 1 base, the J end by 1 base, with 11 bases between. CDR1 is KGHDR, CDR2 SFDVKD, per germline.

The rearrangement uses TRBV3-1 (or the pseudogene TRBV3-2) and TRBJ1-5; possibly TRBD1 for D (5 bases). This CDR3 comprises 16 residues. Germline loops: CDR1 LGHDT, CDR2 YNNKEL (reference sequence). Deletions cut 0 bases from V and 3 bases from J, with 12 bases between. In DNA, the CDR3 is TGTGCCAGCAGCCAAGAAGACGTCAGGGACAATCAGCCCCAGCATTTT. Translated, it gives CASSQEDVRDNQPQHF.

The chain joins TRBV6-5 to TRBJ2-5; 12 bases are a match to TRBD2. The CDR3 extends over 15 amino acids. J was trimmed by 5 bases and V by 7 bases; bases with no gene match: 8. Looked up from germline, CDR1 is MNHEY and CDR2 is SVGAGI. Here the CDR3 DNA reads TGTGCCAGCACCTCGGGACTAGCGGGTGGCGAGACCCAGTACTTC. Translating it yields CASTSGLAGGETQYF.

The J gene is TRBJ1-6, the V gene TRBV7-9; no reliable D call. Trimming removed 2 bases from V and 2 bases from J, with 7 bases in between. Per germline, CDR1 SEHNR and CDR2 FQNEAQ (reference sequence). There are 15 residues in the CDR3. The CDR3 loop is CASSLNAAYNSPLHF. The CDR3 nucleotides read TGTGCCAGCAGCTTAAACGCAGCCTATAATTCACCCCTCCACTTT.

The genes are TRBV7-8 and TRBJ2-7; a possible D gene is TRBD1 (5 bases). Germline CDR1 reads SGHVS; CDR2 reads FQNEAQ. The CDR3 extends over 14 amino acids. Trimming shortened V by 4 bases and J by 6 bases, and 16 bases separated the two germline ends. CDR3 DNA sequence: TGTGCCAGCAGCTACGGGCCGGGCAGGGTCGAGCAGTACTTC. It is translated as CASSYGPGRVEQYF.

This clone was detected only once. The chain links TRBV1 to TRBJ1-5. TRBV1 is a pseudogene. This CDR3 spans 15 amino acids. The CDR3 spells CTSSQDGKTYQPQHF. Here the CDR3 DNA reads TGCACCAGCAGCCAAGATGGAAAGACTTATCAGCCCCAGCATTTT.

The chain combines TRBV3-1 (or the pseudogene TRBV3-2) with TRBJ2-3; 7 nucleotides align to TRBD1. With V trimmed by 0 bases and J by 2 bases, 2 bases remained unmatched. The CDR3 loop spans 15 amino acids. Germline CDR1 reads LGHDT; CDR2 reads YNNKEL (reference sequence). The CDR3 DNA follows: TGTGCCAGCAGCCAAGACGACAGGGCCACAGATACGCAGTATTTT. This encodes CASSQDDRATDTQYF.

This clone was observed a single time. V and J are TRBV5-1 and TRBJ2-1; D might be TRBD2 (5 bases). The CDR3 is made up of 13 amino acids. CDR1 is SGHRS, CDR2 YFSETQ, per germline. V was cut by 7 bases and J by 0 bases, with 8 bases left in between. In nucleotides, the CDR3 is TGCGCCAGCCGGGGAAGCTCCTACAATGAGCAGTTCTTC. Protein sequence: CASRGSSYNEQFF. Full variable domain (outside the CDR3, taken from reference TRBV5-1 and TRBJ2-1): KAGVTQTPRYLIKTRGQQVTLSCSPISGHRSVSWYQQTPGQGLQFLFEYFSETQRNKGNFPGRFSGRQFSNSRSEMNVSTLELGDSALYLCASRGSSYNEQFFGPGTRLTVL.

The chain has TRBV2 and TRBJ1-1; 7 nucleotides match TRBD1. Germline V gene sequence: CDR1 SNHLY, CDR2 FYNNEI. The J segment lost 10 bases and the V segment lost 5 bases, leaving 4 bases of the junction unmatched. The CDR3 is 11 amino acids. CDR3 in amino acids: CASSTGVGAFF. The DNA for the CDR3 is TGTGCCAGCAGTACAGGGGTCGGAGCTTTCTTT.

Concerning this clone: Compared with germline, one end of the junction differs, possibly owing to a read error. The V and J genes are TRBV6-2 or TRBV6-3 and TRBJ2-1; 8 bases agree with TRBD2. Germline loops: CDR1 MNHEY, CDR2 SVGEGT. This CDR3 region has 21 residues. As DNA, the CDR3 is TGTGCCAGCAGTCACTCGGGACCAAGAGCGGGAGTTAAAGCCAGGGACAATGAGCAGTTCTTC. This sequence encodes CASSHSGPRAGVKARDNEQFF.